This T cell receptor (beta chain) was documented in a study of blood T cell repertoires in COVID-19. Study background: The origin of the acute and convalescent COVID-19 samples was the United States, Italy and Spain. In each case, the material was cDNA or gDNA derived from T cells, B-cell-depleted T cells, or PBMCs.

As originally analysed: From reference gene primer amplification, estimates of nucleated cell counts were derived. TCRdb's copy holds only in-frame clones and misses some; the assay was immunoSEQ multiplex PCR. That table is the source of V, J and clone size, and D and trimming were worked out from the DNA. Of roughly 250,000 clones in the sample, roughly four fifths were seen once. Trimming removed 4 bases from V and 9 bases from J, with 15 bases in between. Germline V CDR1 and CDR2: SGHTA, FQGNSA. The CDR3 is 13 residues long. The chain has TRBV7-2 and TRBJ1-2; D remains unclear. The TCR sequence derives from a woman of 80 years or more with acute or convalescent COVID-19. The sample consisted of peripheral blood. CDR3 amino acids: CASSSIYSDRYTF. CDR3 DNA: TGTGCCAGCAGCTCAATCTACAGTGACCGCTACACCTTC.